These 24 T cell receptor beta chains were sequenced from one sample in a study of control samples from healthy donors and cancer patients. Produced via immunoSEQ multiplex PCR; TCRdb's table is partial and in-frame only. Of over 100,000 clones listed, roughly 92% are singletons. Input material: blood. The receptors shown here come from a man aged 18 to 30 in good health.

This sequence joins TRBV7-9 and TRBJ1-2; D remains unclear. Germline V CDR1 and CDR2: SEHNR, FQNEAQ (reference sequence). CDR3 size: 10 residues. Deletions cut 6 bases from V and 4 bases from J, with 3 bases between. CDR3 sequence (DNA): TGTGCCAGCAGGAGCTATGGCTACACCTTC. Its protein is CASRSYGYTF.

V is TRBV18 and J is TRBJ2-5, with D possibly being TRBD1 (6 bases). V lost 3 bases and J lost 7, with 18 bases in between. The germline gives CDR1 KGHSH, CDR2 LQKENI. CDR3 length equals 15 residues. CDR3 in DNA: TGTGCCAGCTCACCTGGGCAGGGGATTATTTGGACCCAGTACTTC. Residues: CASSPGQGIIWTQYF.

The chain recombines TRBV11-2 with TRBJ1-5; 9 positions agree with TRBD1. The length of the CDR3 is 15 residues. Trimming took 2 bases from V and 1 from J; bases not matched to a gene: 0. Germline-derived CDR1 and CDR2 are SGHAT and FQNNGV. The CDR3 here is CASSLTGGSNQPQHF. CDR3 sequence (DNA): TGTGCCAGCAGCTTAACAGGGGGCAGCAATCAGCCCCAGCATTTT.

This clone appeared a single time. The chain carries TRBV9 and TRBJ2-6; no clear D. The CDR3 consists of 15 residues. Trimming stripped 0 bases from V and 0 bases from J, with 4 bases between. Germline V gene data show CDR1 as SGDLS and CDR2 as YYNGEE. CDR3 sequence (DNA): TGTGCCAGCAGCGTAGGAAGCTCTGGGGCCAACGTCCTGACTTTC. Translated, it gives CASSVGSSGANVLTF.

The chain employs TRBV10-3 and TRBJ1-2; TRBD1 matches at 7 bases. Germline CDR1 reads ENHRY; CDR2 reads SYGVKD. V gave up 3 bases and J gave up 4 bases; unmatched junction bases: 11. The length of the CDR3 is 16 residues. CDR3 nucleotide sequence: TGTGCCATCAGTGACCCGCAGGGGGGTCAGGGCTATGGCTACACCTTC. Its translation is CAISDPQGGQGYGYTF.

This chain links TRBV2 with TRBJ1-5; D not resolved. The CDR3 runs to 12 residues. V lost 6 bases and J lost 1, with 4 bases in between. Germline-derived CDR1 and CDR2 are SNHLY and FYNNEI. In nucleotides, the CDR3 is TGTGCCAGCAGGCTGAGCAATCAGCCCCAGCATTTT. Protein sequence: CASRLSNQPQHF.

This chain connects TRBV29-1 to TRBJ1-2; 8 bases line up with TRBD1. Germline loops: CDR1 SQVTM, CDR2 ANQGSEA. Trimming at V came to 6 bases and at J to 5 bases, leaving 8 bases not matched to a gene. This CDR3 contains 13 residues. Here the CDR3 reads CSVGQATDYGYTF. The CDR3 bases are TGCAGCGTGGGACAGGCGACCGATTATGGCTACACCTTC.

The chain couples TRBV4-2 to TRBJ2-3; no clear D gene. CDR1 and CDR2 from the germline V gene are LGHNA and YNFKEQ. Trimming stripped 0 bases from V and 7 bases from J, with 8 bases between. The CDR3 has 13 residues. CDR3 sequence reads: CASSQDGLHTQYF. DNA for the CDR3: TGTGCCAGCAGCCAAGATGGGCTCCATACGCAGTATTTT.

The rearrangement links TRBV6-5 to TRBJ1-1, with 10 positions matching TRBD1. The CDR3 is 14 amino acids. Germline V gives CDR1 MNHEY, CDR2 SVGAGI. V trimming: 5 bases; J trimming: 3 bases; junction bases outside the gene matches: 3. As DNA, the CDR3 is TGTGCCAGCAGTCGACAGGGGGCCTACACTGAAGCTTTCTTT. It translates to CASSRQGAYTEAFF.

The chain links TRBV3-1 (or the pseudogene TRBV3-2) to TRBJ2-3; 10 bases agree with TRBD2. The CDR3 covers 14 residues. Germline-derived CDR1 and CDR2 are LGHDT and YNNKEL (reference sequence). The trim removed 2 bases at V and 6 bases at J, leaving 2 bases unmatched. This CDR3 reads CASSQTSGEDTQYF. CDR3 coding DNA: TGTGCCAGCAGCCAAACTAGCGGGGAGGATACGCAGTATTTT.

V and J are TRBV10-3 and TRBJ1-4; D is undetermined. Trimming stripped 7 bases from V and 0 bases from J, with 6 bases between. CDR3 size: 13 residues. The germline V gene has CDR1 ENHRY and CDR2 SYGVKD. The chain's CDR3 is CAIKGTTNEKLFF. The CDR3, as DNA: TGTGCCATCAAGGGCACAACTAATGAAAAACTGTTTTTT.

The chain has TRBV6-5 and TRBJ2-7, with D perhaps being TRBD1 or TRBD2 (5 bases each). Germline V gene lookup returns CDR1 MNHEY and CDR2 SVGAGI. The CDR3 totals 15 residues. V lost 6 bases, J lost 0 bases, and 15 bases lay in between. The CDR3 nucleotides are TGTGCCAGCAGATATATGGGGGACCCCTCCTACGAGCAGTACTTC. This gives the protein CASRYMGDPSYEQYF.

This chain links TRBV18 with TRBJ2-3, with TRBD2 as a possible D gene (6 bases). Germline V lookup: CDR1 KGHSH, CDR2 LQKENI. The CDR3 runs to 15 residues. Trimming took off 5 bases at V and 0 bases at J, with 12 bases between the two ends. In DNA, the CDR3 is TGTGCCAGCTCAGTCGCGGGACCTAGCACAGATACGCAGTATTTT. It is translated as CASSVAGPSTDTQYF.

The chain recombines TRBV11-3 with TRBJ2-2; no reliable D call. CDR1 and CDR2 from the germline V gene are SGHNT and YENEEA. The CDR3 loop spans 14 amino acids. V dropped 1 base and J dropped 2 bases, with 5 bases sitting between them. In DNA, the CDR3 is TGTGCCAGCAGCTTAGGCTCCAACACCGGGGAGCTGTTTTTT. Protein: CASSLGSNTGELFF.

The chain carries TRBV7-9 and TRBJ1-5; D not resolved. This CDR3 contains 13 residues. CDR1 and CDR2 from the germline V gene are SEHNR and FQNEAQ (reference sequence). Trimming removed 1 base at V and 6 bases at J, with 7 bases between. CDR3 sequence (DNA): TGTGCCAGCAGCTTAGGAATGGGTCAGCCCCAGCATTTT. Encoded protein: CASSLGMGQPQHF.

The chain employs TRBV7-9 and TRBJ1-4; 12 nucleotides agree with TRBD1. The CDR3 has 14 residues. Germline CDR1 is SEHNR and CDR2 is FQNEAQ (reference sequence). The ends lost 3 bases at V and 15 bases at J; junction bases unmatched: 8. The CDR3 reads CASSLTGTGGSVFF. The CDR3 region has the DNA TGTGCCAGCAGCTTGACCGGGACAGGGGGCTCGGTGTTTTTT.

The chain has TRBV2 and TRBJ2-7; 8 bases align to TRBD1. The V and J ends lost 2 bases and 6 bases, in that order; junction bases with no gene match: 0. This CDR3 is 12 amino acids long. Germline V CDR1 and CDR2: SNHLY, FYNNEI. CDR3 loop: CASSETGGEQYF. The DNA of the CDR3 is TGTGCCAGCAGTGAAACAGGGGGCGAGCAGTACTTC.

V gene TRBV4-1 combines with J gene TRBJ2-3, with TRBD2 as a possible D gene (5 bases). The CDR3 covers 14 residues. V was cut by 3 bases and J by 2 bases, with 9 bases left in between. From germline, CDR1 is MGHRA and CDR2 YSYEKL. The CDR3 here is CASSHGLDTDTQYF. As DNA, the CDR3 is TGCGCCAGCAGCCATGGACTGGACACAGATACGCAGTATTTT.

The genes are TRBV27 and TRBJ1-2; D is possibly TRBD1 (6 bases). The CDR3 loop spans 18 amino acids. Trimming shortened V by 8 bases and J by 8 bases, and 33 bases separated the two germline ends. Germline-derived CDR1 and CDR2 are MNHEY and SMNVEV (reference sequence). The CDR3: CASPGTLTAGPQRGGYTF. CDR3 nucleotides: TGTGCCAGCCCCGGGACGCTCACCGCGGGTCCACAAAGGGGGGGCTACACCTTC.

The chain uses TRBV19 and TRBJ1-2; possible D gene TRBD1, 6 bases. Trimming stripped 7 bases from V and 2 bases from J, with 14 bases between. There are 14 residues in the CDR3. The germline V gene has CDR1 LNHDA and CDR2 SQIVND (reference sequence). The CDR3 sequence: CASKPRGRNYGYTF. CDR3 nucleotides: TGTGCCAGTAAGCCCCGGGGGCGGAACTATGGCTACACCTTC.

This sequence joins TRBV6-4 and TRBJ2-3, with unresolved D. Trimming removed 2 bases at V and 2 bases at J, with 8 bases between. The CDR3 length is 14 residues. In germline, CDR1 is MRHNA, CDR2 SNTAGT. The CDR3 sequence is CASSDTGFTDTQYF. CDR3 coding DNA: TGTGCCAGCAGTGACACTGGCTTCACAGATACGCAGTATTTT.

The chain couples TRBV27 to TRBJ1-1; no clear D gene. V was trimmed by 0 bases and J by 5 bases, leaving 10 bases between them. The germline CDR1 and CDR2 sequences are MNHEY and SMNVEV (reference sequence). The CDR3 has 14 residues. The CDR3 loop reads CASSLSGSVTEAFF. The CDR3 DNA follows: TGTGCCAGCAGTTTATCGGGAAGCGTGACTGAAGCTTTCTTT.

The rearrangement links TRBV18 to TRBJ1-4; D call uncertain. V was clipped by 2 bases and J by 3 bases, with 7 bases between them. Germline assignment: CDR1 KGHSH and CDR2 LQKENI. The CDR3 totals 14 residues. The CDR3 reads CASSPREANEKLFF. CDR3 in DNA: TGTGCCAGCTCACCAAGGGAGGCTAATGAAAAACTGTTTTTT.

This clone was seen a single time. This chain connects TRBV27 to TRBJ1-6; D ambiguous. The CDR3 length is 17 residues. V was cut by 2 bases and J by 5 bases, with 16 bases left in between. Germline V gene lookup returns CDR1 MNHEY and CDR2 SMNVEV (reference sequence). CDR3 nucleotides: TGTGCCAGCAGTTTACAAGGACCAGGTTTTAATAATTCACCCCTCCACTTT. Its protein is CASSLQGPGFNNSPLHF.